The entry that follows covers one T cell receptor beta chain sequence. This may be a read error: a much more frequent sequence differs by one nucleotide. From the PCR reads, TCRdb re-called clones with MiXCR. This sample has fewer than 30,000 clones; around 15% occur once, and the top ten carry 4.7%. Germline CDR1 SGHTA, CDR2 FQGNSA. This CDR3 comprises 14 residues. V was clipped by 4 bases and J by 3 bases, with 12 bases between them. This sample stems from a study of metastatic and nonmetastatic thyroid tumors. Patients were all untreated before their thyroid surgery. The clonotype originates from a female donor with papillary thyroid cancer or a benign thyroid nodule (not recorded which). Some clones in this sample may be carry-over from other donors' samples. The source material was blood. This sequence joins TRBV7-2 and TRBJ2-5; TRBD1 might be the D (5 bases). The CDR3 nucleotides read TGTGCCAGCAGCTCCGGACATGGCAAAGAGACCCAGTACTTC. This encodes CASSSGHGKETQYF.